The table lists the clone carrying this TCR beta chain with a few counts. The CDR3 covers 17 residues. V was shortened by 0 bases and J by 0 bases, with 15 bases between the two germline ends. Germline CDR1 MNHEY, CDR2 SVGAGI. The TCR library protocol attached unique molecular identifiers to the individual cDNA molecules. TCRdb redid the calling of the 5' RACE reads with MiXCR, one entry per CDR3 protein. Of about 84,000 distinct CDR3 sequences listed, 9.5% to 13% are singletons. These data belong to a study of early T cells in non-severe SARS-CoV-2 infection. Study as a whole: Chains stayed unpaired after sequencing of bulk RNA from unsorted whole blood.

Sample: whole blood. The genes are TRBV6-5 and TRBJ2-7, with a possible D match to TRBD2 (6 bases). The source is an adult who was a healthcare worker with PCR-confirmed SARS-CoV-2 infection or an uninfected control (not recorded which). Here the CDR3 DNA reads TGTGCCAGCAGTTACTCGATCGGGTCCGGGGGCTCCTACGAGCAGTACTTC. Its translation is CASSYSIGSGGSYEQYF.